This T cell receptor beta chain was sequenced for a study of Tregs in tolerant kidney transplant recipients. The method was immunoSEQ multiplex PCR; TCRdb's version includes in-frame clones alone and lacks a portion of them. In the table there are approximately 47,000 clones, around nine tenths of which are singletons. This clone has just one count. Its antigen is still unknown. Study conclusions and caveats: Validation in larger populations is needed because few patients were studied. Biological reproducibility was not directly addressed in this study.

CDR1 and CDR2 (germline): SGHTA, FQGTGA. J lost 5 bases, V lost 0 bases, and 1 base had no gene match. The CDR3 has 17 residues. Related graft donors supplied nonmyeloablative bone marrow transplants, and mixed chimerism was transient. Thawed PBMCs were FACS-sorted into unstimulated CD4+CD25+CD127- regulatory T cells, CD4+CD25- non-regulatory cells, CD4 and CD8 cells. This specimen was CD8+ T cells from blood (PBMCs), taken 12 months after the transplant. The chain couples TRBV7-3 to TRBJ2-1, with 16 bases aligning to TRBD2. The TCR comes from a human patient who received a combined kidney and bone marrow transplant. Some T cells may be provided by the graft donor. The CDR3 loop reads CASSLTGLAGGHNEQFF. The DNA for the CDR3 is TGTGCCAGCAGCTTAACGGGACTAGCGGGGGGGCACAATGAGCAGTTCTTC. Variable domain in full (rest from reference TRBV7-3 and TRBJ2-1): GAGVSQTPSNKVTEKGKYVELRCDPISGHTALYWYRQSLGQGPEFLIYFQGTGAADDSGLPNDRFFAVRPEGSVSTLKIQRTERGDSAVYLCASSLTGLAGGHNEQFFGPGTRLTVL.